This T cell receptor (beta chain) was identified in a study of cytomegalovirus exposure and HLA in healthy donors. PCR amplification relied on 60 Vbeta primers (plus 13 Jbeta primers). Assay: immunoSEQ multiplex PCR; the TCRdb copy retains only in-frame clones and omits some. The table includes roughly 150,000 clones, about 75% detected once. This CDR3 is built from 16 residues. The V and J ends lost 3 bases and 6 bases, in that order; junction bases with no gene match: 13. Germline lookup yields CDR1 SGHNT and CDR2 YENEEA. V usage is TRBV11-3 and J usage is TRBJ2-5; 7 nucleotides line up with TRBD2. The receptor was isolated from a male donor in good health and CMV-seronegative. The sequenced material came from PBMCs. The CDR3 reads CASSFWGGGPVQTQYF. CDR3 DNA: TGTGCCAGCAGCTTTTGGGGGGGAGGACCGGTCCAGACCCAGTACTTC.